This record covers a single TCR beta chain. This record belongs to a study of chemoradiotherapy in HPV16-positive cancers. Produced via immunoSEQ multiplex PCR; TCRdb's table is partial and in-frame only. The data show roughly 12,000 clones, around 72% seen once. The TCR originated in a human donor with HPV-associated anogenital cancer. Sampling was conducted from a patient who underwent chemoradiotherapy.

The DNA of the CDR3 is TGCGCCAGCAGCTTTGACAGGGGGCATGAGACCCAGTACTTC. Its protein is CASSFDRGHETQYF. The rearrangement links TRBV5-1 to TRBJ2-5; TRBD1 aligns across 10 bases. Germline CDR1 is SGHRS and CDR2 is YFSETQ. J lost 5 bases, V lost 2 bases, and 3 bases had no gene match. This CDR3 has 14 amino acids.